This T cell receptor beta chain was documented in a study of spatial heterogeneity in lung cancer. The CDR3 contains 15 residues. Germline V gene lookup returns CDR1 SGHNT and CDR2 YENEEA. V lost 6 bases to trimming and J lost 4 bases, with 18 bases between them. TCRdb reanalysed the 5' RACE reads using MiXCR and keeps one entry per CDR3 protein. The sample has approximately 52,000 distinct CDR3 sequences; approximately 7% are singletons. Time point defined: sample taken at primary tumor resection. Whole RNA was taken from tumor, nontumor lung or frozen PBMC; it was then sequenced unsorted. Untreated early-stage non-small cell lung cancer patients, approximately 76 in total, were the donors.

This clonotype originated in a female donor with early-stage non-small cell lung cancer. This chain connects TRBV11-3 to TRBJ2-5; no clear D. This material consisted of PBMCs, taken at surgery. DNA for the CDR3: TGTGCCAGCAGTCTGGCGGCCCGAAACGGAGAGACCCAGTACTTC. Its translation: CASSLAARNGETQYF.